The clone carrying this TCR beta chain was seen ten or more times. A sample-barcoded 5' primer and a J-beta primer mix were used in a second PCR of roughly 7 to 12 cycles. One entry per CDR3 protein results from TCRdb running MiXCR on the 5' RACE reads. Of approximately 960,000 distinct CDR3 sequences in the sample, 25% to 35% were seen once. This specimen belongs to a study of blood T cells in healthy people across ages. V was clipped by 3 bases and J by 4 bases, with 10 bases between them. The CDR3 contains 13 residues. CDR1 is MNHEY, CDR2 SMNVEV, per germline (reference sequence). In addition, the sample was reused for a study of T cells of mothers and their children.

Sequenced input: blood. This receptor was obtained from a woman aged 40 to 49 in good health. J is TRBJ2-7 and V is TRBV27; D may be TRBD2 (5 bases). The CDR3 nucleotides are TGTGCCAGCAGTTTGTCGGGGATATACGAGCAGTACTTC. Amino acids: CASSLSGIYEQYF.